Listed below are T cell receptor beta chains from one sample, sequenced in a study of T cells in localized non-small cell lung cancer. Clones were read by immunoSEQ multiplex PCR, and TCRdb kept only the in-frame ones, dropping some. The repertoire holds 2,500 to 3,500 clones, with roughly a quarter as singletons. Sequenced here: normal lung tissue next to the tumor, sampled before any cancer treatment. These receptors came from a man between 40 and 69 years old with stage III squamous cell lung carcinoma. CDR3s include the opening cysteine and the closing phenylalanine or tryptophan. Fields, in order: V gene, J gene, D gene, clone size, CDR3 DNA, CDR3 protein. A D gene is named only where the DNA matches it firmly. Size tells how often a clone was seen (once, few, many) or the class of an expanded clone, and some rows leave it out.

>TRBV11-3|TRBJ1-1|-|-
TGTGCCAGCAGCTTAAGTGCACAGGACACTGAAGCTTTCTTT
CASSLSAQDTEAFF
>TRBV28|TRBJ1-1|-|-
TGTGCCAGCAGTTTGGCGCCTAAGAACACTGAAGCTTTCTTT
CASSLAPKNTEAFF
>TRBV15|TRBJ2-5|-|few
TGTGCCACCAGCAGAGGGGCCTATCCAGAGACCCAGTACTTC
CATSRGAYPETQYF
>TRBV12-5|TRBJ2-3|TRBD1|-
TGTGCTAGTGGTCTGGACAGGGCTACCGATACGCAGTATTTT
CASGLDRATDTQYF
>TRBV19|TRBJ1-2|TRBD1|-
TGTGCCAGTACCCCCGGACAGGGAAGGATCCTTTTTGGCTACACCTTC
CASTPGQGRILFGYTF
>TRBV9|TRBJ1-1|-|-
TGTGCCAGCATGTGGCAGGGCCGAACTGAAGCTTTCTTT
CASMWQGRTEAFF
>TRBV11-3|TRBJ1-2|-|few
TGTGCCAGCAGCTTTTCCCTTGAACTTCAGCAGCACCTGATGGGCTACACCTTC
CASSFSLELQQHLMGYTF
>TRBV28|TRBJ2-3|-|-
TGTGCCAGCATAAGTCCCATCGGAGATACGCAGTATTTT
CASISPIGDTQYF
>TRBV11-3|TRBJ2-5|-|-
TGTGCCAGCAGCTTAGACTGGCAGCACCAAGAGACCCAGTACTTC
CASSLDWQHQETQYF
>TRBV9|TRBJ2-3|-|few
TGTGCCAGCAGTGTTGTGGTCAGCACAGATACGCAGTATTTT
CASSVVVSTDTQYF
>TRBV28|TRBJ1-5|-|few
TGTGCCAGCAGACAACAGGAAAGGCCCCAGCATTTT
CASRQQERPQHF
>TRBV11-3|TRBJ1-6|-|few
TGTGCCAGCAGCTTAAGGGTTTATAATTCACCCCTCCACTTT
CASSLRVYNSPLHF
>TRBV9|TRBJ1-6|TRBD1|-
TGTGCCAGTTATACAGGGGGGTCACCCCTCCACTTT
CASYTGGSPLHF
>TRBV18|TRBJ2-3|-|few
TGTGCCAGCTCACCCCTAGGGGAGGATACGCAGTATTTT
CASSPLGEDTQYF
>TRBV18|TRBJ2-5|-|-
TGTGCCAGCTCACCACCGTCGGGTGGCAAGACCCAGTACTTC
CASSPPSGGKTQYF
>TRBV14|TRBJ2-1|-|-
TGTGCCAGCAGCCAATACAATGAGCAGTTCTTC
CASSQYNEQFF
>TRBV10-2|TRBJ1-4|-|-
TGCGCCAGCACCGAAGGAAGCACTAATGAAAAACTGTTTTTT
CASTEGSTNEKLFF
>TRBV11-3|TRBJ2-3|TRBD2|medium-sized
TGTGCCAGCATGTCTAGCGGGGGGTTCACAGATACGCAGTATTTT
CASMSSGGFTDTQYF
>TRBV9|TRBJ2-2|-|few
TGTGCCAGCAGCGTGAGACAGGCCGGCACCGGGGAGCTGTTTTTT
CASSVRQAGTGELFF
>TRBV28|TRBJ2-5|TRBD2|few
TGTGCCAGCAGAGGGCTAGCGGGGGTAGAGACCCAGTACTTC
CASRGLAGVETQYF
>TRBV11-3|TRBJ2-2|TRBD1|few
TGTGCCAGCAGCCCGGGGACAGGGGGCGCCCGGGGCACCGGGGAGCTGTTTTTT
CASSPGTGGARGTGELFF
>TRBV11-3|TRBJ2-2|-|medium-sized
TGTGCCAGCAGCTTTGGTAGGGAGACCGGGGAGCTGTTTTTT
CASSFGRETGELFF
>TRBV29-1|TRBJ1-1|TRBD1|few
TGCAGCGTCCTCCAGGGGGTAATGAACACTGAAGCTTTCTTT
CSVLQGVMNTEAFF
>TRBV11-3|TRBJ2-1|-|-
TGTGCCAGCAGCTTAGGAGGAGCGGCCACCAATGAGCAGTTCTTC
CASSLGGAATNEQFF